This section outlines one T cell receptor (beta chain) sequence together with its context. Genomic DNA from each subset was divided evenly over several immunoSEQ plates. The data were produced by immunoSEQ multiplex PCR, yet TCRdb's version contains in-frame clones alone and is incomplete. The sample shows some 480,000 clones, 70% to 85% of them seen only once. This record comes from a study of shared clonotypes between healthy human individuals. Study-level background: Donors were a couple of women and a few men aged 18 to 49.

Germline V gives CDR1 MNHEY, CDR2 SMNVEV (reference sequence). Trimming cost V 4 bases and J 0 bases, with 7 bases left between them. CDR3 length: 14 amino acids. The gene calls are TRBV27 and TRBJ2-1; no definite D call. This TCR came from a woman in her 40s in good health. Some clones in this sample may be carry-over from other donors' samples. The specimen was PBMCs. CDR3 nucleotide sequence: TGTGCCAGCAGTTCCCTCCGCTCCTACAATGAGCAGTTCTTC. It codes for CASSSLRSYNEQFF.